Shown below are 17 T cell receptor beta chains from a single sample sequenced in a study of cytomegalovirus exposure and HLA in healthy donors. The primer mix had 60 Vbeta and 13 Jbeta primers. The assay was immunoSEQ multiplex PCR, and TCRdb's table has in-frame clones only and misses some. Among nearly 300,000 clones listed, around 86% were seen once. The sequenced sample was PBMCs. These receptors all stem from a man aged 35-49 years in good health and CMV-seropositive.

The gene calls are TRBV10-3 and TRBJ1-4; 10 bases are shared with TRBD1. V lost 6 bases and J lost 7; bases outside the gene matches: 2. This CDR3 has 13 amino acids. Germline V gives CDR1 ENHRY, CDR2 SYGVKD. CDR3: CAIRGQGTEKLFF. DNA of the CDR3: TGTGCCATCAGGGGACAGGGGACTGAAAAACTGTTTTTT.

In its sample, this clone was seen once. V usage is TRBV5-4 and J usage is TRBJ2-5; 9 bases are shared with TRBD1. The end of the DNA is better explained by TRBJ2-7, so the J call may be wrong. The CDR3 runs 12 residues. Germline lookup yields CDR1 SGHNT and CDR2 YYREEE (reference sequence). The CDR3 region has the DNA TGTGCCGTCGCGACAGGGGGTAACGAGCAGTACTTC. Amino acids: CAVATGGNEQYF.

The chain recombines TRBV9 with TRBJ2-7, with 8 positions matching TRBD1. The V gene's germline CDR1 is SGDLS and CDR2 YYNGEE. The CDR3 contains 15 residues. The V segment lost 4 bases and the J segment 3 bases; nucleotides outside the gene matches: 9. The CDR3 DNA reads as TGTGCCAGCAGCTTGTCCGGGACAGGAATCTACGAGCAGTACTTC. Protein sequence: CASSLSGTGIYEQYF. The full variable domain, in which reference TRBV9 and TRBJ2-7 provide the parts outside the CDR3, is DSGVTQTPKHLITATGQRVTLRCSPRSGDLSVYWYQQSLDQGLQFLIQYYNGEERAKGNILERFSAQQFPDLHSELNLSSLELGDSALYFCASSLSGTGIYEQYFGPGTRLTVT.

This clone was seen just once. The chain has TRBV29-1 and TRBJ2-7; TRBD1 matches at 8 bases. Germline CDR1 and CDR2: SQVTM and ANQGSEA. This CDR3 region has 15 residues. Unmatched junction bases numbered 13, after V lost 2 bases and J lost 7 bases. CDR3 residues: CSVESDQGAPLEQYF. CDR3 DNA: TGCAGCGTTGAAAGCGATCAGGGGGCTCCGTTGGAGCAGTACTTC.

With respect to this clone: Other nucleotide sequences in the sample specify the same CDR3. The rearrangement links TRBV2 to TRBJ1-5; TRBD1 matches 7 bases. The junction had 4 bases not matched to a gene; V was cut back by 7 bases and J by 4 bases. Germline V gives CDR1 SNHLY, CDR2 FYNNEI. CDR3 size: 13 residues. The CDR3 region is CASKGQVNQPQHF. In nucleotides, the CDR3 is TGTGCCAGCAAAGGACAGGTAAATCAGCCCCAGCATTTT.

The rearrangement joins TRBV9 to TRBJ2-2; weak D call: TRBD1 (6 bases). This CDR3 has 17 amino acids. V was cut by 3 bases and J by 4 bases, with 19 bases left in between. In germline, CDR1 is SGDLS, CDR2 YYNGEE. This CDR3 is CASSARDRTLATGELFF. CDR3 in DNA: TGTGCCAGCAGCGCCCGAGACAGGACCCTAGCCACCGGGGAGCTGTTTTTT.

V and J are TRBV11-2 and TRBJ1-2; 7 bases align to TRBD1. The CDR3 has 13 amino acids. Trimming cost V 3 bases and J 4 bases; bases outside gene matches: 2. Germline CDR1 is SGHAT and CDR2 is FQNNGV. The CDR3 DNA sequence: TGTGCCAGCAGCTTCGACAGGGCCTATGGCTACACCTTC. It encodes CASSFDRAYGYTF.

This CDR3 reads CASSYSSAETQYF. Here the CDR3 DNA reads TGTGCCAGCAGTTACTCGTCAGCGGAGACCCAGTACTTC. The chain combines TRBV6-5 with TRBJ2-5, with no clear D. CDR3 size: 13 residues. The germline gives CDR1 MNHEY, CDR2 SVGAGI. With 0 bases removed from V and 5 bases from J, the gap between germline ends came to 7 bases.

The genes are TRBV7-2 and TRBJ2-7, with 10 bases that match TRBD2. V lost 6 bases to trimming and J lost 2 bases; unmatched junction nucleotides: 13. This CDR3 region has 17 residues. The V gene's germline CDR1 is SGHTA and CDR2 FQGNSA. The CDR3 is CASRFHPTSGMAYEQYF. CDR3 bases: TGTGCCAGCAGGTTTCACCCAACTAGCGGGATGGCCTACGAGCAGTACTTC. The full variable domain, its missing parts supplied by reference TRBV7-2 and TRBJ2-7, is GAGVSQSPSNKVTEKGKDVELRCDPISGHTALYWYRQSLGQGLEFLIYFQGNSAPDKSGLPSDRFSAERTGGSVSTLTIQRTQQEDSAVYLCASRFHPTSGMAYEQYFGPGTRLTVT.

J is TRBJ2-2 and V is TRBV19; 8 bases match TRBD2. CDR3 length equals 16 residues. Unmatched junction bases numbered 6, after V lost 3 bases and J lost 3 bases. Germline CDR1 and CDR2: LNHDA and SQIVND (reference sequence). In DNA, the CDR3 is TGTGCCAGTAGTATCGATCGGGGGGGCGACACCGGGGAGCTGTTTTTT. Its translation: CASSIDRGGDTGELFF.

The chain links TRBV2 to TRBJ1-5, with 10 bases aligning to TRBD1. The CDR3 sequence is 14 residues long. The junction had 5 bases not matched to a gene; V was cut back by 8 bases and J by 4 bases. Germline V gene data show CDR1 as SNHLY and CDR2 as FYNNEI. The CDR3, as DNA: TGTGCCAGCTCCGAGGGACAGGGGAATCAGCCCCAGCATTTT. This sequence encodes CASSEGQGNQPQHF.

The CDR3 nucleotides are TGTGCCAGCTCACCGGGCGGGAGGGGTTCCTACGAGCAGTACTTC. It specifies CASSPGGRGSYEQYF. The rearrangement uses TRBV18 and TRBJ2-7; 9 bases are a match to TRBD2. V trimming: 3 bases; J trimming: 1 base; junction bases outside the gene matches: 4. The CDR3 loop spans 15 amino acids. CDR1 is KGHSH, CDR2 LQKENI, per germline.

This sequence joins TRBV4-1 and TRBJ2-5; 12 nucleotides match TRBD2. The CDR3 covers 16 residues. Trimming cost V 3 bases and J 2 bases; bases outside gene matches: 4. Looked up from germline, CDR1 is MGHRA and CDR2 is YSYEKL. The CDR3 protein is CASSQTSGRSQETQYF. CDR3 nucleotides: TGCGCCAGCAGCCAGACTAGCGGGAGATCGCAAGAGACCCAGTACTTC.

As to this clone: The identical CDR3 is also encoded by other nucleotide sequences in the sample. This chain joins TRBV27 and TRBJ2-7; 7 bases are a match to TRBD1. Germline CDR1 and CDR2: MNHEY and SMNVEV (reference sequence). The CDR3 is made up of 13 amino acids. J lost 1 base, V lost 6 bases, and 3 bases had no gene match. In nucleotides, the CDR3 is TGTGCCAGCAGCCCGACAGGGTCCTACGAGCAGTACTTC. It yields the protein CASSPTGSYEQYF.

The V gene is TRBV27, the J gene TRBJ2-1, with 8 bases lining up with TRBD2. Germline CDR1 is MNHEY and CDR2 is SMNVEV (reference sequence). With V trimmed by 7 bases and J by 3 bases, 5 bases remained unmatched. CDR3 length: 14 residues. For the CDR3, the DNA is TGTGCCAGCACTCTGAGCGGGAGCTACAATGAGCAGTTCTTC. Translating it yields CASTLSGSYNEQFF.

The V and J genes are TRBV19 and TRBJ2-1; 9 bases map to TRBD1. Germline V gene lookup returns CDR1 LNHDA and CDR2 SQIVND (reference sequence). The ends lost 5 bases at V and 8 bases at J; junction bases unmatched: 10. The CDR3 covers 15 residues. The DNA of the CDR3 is TGTGCCAGTAGTGCTCCGGGACAGGGAGGTCATGAGCAGTTCTTC. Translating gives CASSAPGQGGHEQFF.

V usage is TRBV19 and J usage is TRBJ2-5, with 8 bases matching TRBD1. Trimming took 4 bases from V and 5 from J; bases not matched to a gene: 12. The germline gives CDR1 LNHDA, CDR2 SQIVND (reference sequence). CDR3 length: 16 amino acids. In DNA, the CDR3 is TGTGCCAGTAGTAAACCCGACCAGGGGGCGAGGGAGACCCAGTACTTC. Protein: CASSKPDQGARETQYF.